This entry describes one T cell receptor beta chain. Since a far larger clone is one base different, this is likely a read error. This specimen belongs to a study of low-dose radiotherapy and immunotherapy resistance in tumors. Turning to the study itself: Ipilimumab 1 mg/kg every six weeks, together with nivolumab 240 mg every two weeks, was given intravenously to patients. At a dose of 200 mg/m2, intravenous cyclophosphamide was given every two weeks, one day before radiation and immunotherapy.

Time point specified: after trial treatment. Treatment meaning: LDRT plus nivolumab, ipilimumab, low-dose cyclophosphamide and aspirin (RACIN trial). Eligibility was restricted to patients presenting with advanced solid tumors that lacked tumor-infiltrating lymphocytes. Alpha and beta chains were covered, as first-strand cDNA relied on TRAV- and TRBV-specific primers. Amplification of TCRs used a constant-region primer and V-primer adapter for roughly 22 PCR cycles. TCRdb called the reads again in MiXCR, with one record for every CDR3 protein. Here the sample spans under 75,000 distinct CDR3 sequences, roughly 23% being singletons. CDR1 SQVTM and CDR2 ANQGSEA come from the germline V gene. Trimming took off 8 bases at V and 10 bases at J, with 18 bases between the two ends. The CDR3 is made up of 12 amino acids.

The sequencing used PBMCs, collected after low-dose radiotherapy plus immunotherapy. This chain uses TRBV29-1 with TRBJ2-1, with a weak D call TRBD2 (5 bases). The receptor was derived from a male donor with prostate cancer. In DNA, the CDR3 is TGCAGCACCCGGGATAGCCTCTACGAGCAGTTCTTC. This codes for CSTRDSLYEQFF.